The present T cell receptor (beta chain) was sequenced within a study of T cells in Graves' hyperthyroidism and ophthalmopathy. Amplification yielded TCR beta CDR3 regions, with RNA transcripts as the source. Initially, a first-round RT-PCR of the TCR CDR3 employed the HTBI primer set. TCRdb re-analysed the multiplex PCR reads in MiXCR, keeping a single row per CDR3 protein. The data hold over 700,000 distinct CDR3 sequences, with roughly 40% observed a single time. In germline, CDR1 is SSHAT, CDR2 FNYEAQ (reference sequence). The CDR3 has 16 amino acids. Uncontrolled infection, other autoimmune disease, pregnancy or lactation excluded patients. The PBMCs had their origin in roughly 9.8 ml of fresh peripheral blood. This clonotype has a count of ten or more. An end of the junction does not agree with germline; a read error may underlie this.

Sequencing was carried out using blood. This rearrangement joins TRBV7-7 to TRBJ2-7; TRBD1 aligns across 7 bases. The sequence was obtained from a man aged 18 to 30 with Graves' hyperthyroidism. The CDR3 sequence: CASSSKPRDSNYEQYF. CDR3 nucleotides: TGTGCTAGCAGCTCAAAACCCAGGGACAGTAACTACGAGCAGTACTTC. The entire variable domain, with the rest obtained from reference TRBV7-7 and TRBJ2-7, is as follows: GAGVSQSPRYKVTKRGQDVTLRCDPISSHATLYWYQQALGQGPEFLTYFNYEAQPDKSGLPSDRFSAERPEGSISTLTIQRTEQRDSAMYRCASSSKPRDSNYEQYFGPGTRLTVT.